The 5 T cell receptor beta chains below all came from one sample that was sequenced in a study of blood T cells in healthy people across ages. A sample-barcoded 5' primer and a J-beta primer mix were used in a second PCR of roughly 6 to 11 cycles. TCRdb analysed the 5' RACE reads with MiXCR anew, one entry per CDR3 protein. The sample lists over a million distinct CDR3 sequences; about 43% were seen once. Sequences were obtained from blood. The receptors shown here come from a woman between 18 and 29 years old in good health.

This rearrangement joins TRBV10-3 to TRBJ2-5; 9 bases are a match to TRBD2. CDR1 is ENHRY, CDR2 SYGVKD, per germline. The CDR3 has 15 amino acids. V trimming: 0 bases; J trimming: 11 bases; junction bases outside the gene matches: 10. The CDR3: CAISESGTSRGEQYF. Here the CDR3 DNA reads TGTGCCATCAGTGAGTCAGGGACTAGCCGTGGGGAGCAGTACTTC.

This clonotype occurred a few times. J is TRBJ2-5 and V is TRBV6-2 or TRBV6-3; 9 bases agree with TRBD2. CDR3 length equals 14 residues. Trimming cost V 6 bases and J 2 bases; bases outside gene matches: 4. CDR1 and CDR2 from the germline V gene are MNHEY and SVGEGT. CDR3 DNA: TGTGCCAGCAGACCTACTAGCGGGCAAGAGACCCAGTACTTC. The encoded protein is CASRPTSGQETQYF.

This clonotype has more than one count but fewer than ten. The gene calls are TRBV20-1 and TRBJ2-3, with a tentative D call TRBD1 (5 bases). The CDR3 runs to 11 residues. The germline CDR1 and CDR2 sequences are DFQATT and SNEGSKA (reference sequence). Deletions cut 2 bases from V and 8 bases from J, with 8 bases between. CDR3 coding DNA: TGCAGTGCTAGACAGGGCCCTACGCAGTATTTT. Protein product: CSARQGPTQYF.

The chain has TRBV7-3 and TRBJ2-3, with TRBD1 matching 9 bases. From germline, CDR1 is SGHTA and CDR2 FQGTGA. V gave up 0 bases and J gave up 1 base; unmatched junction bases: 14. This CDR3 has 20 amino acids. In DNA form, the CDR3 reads TGTGCCAGCAGCTTAACTTGGGCGACAGGGGGGAGTTTTGGCACAGATACGCAGTATTTT. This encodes CASSLTWATGGSFGTDTQYF.

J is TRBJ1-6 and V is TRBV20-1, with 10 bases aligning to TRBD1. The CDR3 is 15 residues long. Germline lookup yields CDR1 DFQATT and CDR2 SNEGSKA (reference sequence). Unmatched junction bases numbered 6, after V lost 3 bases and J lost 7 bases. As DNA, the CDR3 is TGCAGTGCTAGGGCCATGGGACAGGGGAATTCACCCCTCCACTTT. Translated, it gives CSARAMGQGNSPLHF.